The sequence of this T cell receptor (beta chain) was determined in a study of blood T cell repertoires in COVID-19. Study-wide background: Material from acute and convalescent COVID-19 was sourced from the United States, Italy and Spain. In each case, the material was cDNA or gDNA derived from T cells, B-cell-depleted T cells, or PBMCs.

Per the study methods: Using reference gene primer amplification, nucleated cell counts were estimated. Method: immunoSEQ multiplex PCR; TCRdb's copy keeps in-frame clones and lacks some. D and trimming were read from the DNA, whereas the V and J calls and clone size are those reported in that table. The profile shows 42,000 or so clones, 75% to 85% of them singletons. The junction had 10 bases not matched to a gene; V was cut back by 9 bases and J by 8 bases. This CDR3 region has 12 residues. Germline V CDR1 and CDR2: SGHRS, YFSETQ. The source is a man aged 80 or over with acute or convalescent COVID-19. The sample taken for sequencing was peripheral blood. The rearrangement joins TRBV5-1 to TRBJ1-2, with 7 bases identical to TRBD1. The CDR3 loop is CANLGQLRGYTF. DNA for the CDR3: TGCGCCAACCTGGGACAGTTAAGAGGCTACACCTTC.